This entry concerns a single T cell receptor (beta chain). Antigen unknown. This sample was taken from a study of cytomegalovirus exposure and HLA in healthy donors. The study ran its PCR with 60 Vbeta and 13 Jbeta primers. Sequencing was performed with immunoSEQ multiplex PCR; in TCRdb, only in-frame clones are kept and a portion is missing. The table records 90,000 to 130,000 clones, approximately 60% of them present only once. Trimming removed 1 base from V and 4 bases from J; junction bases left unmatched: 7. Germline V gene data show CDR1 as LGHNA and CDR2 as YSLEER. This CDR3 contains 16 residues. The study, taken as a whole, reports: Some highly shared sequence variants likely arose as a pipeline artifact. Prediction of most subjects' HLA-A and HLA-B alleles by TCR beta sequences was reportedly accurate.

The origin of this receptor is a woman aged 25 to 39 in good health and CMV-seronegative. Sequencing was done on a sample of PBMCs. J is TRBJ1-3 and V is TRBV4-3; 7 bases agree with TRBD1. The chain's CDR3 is CASSQAPGGVGNTIYF. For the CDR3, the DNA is TGCGCCAGCAGCCAAGCCCCAGGGGGAGTGGGAAACACCATATATTTT.